These 9 T cell receptor beta chains were all obtained from the same sample, sequenced in a study of CD8 T cells in Susac syndrome (dated by TCRdb to about 2019). Library creation used the immunoSEQ multiplex PCR assay. RNA was extracted using the RNeasy kit, and about 0.45 to 1 microgram was reverse transcribed with random hexamers. TCRdb took the public reads, trimmed them with fastp at Q25, ran MiXCR for clone calling and kept in-frame beta chains. Every entry covers one CDR3 protein and lists the most common genes and DNA from its rows. Counted in this sample were roughly 190,000 distinct CDR3 sequences; 95% of them appeared once. Jointly, the top ten make up around 0.092% of the sample. The source material was CD4+ T cells from PBMCs. These receptors were taken from a human donor with Susac syndrome.

V and J are TRBV12-3 or TRBV12-4 and TRBJ2-2, with a weak D call TRBD1 (6 bases). The CDR3 spans 15 residues. The germline V and J ends were trimmed by 2 bases and 4 bases, with 11 bases remaining between them. The CDR3 bases are TGTGCCAGCAGTTTACAGGGGTGGGGCACCGGGGAGCTGTTTTTT. Translated, it gives CASSLQGWGTGELFF.

The genes are TRBV12-3 or TRBV12-4 and TRBJ1-3; perhaps TRBD1 as D (5 bases). V lost 9 bases, J lost 2 bases, and 14 bases lay in between. The CDR3 has 14 residues. The CDR3 bases are TGTGCCAGTCTCAAAGGGGAGGCTGGAAACACCATATATTTT. It encodes CASLKGEAGNTIYF.

The chain combines TRBV15 with TRBJ1-1; D not certain. V lost 5 bases and J 2 bases, leaving 9 bases between the germline ends. CDR3 size: 13 residues. Germline V lookup: CDR1 LNHNV, CDR2 YYDKDF (reference sequence). For the CDR3, the DNA is TGTGCCACCAGCTTGGACCCCAACACTGAAGCTTTCTTT. Protein sequence: CATSLDPNTEAFF.

The chain employs TRBV6-4 and TRBJ1-3; D is unresolved. V dropped 4 bases and J dropped 0 bases, with 10 bases sitting between them. Per germline, CDR1 MRHNA and CDR2 SNTAGT. The length of the CDR3 is 15 residues. The CDR3 loop reads CASSAYGSSGNTIYF. The DNA of the CDR3 is TGTGCCAGCAGTGCGTACGGGAGCTCTGGAAACACCATATATTTT.

This clonotype was detected only once. This rearrangement joins TRBV6-1 to TRBJ1-1; 9 bases line up with TRBD1. J was trimmed by 1 base and V by 6 bases; bases with no gene match: 12. CDR3 length equals 17 residues. CDR1 and CDR2 (germline): MNHNS, SASEGT. As DNA, the CDR3 is TGTGCCAGCAGGGGGACAGGGTGGTATCGAGGGAACACTGAAGCTTTCTTT. This encodes CASRGTGWYRGNTEAFF.

For the CDR3, the DNA is TGCGCCAGCAGGACTAGCGGGGGGGACAATGAGCAGTTCTTC. This encodes CASRTSGGDNEQFF. V is TRBV5-1 and J is TRBJ2-1; 14 positions agree with TRBD2. The CDR3 consists of 14 residues. V gave up 5 bases and J gave up 5 bases; unmatched junction bases: 0. Per germline, CDR1 SGHRS and CDR2 YFSETQ.

The chain uses TRBV29-1 and TRBJ2-7, with D perhaps matching TRBD1 (6 bases). In germline, CDR1 is SQVTM, CDR2 ANQGSEA. The CDR3 totals 13 residues. The CDR3, as DNA: TGCAGTATAACAAGGGGTTTGGGGGCCGAGCAGTACTTC. Amino acids: CSITRGLGAEQYF.

This clonotype was detected a few times. This chain joins TRBV25-1 and TRBJ2-7; tentative D call: TRBD2 (5 bases). Trimming cost V 1 base and J 4 bases, with 8 bases left between them. Germline V gene data show CDR1 as MGHDK and CDR2 as SYGVNS. This CDR3 has 13 residues. Written as DNA, the CDR3 is TGTGCCAGCAGTGAATCGGGAACATACGAGCAGTACTTC. Its translation: CASSESGTYEQYF.

This clonotype was counted between two and nine times. The J gene is TRBJ2-3, the V gene TRBV12-3 or TRBV12-4; D tentatively fits TRBD1 or TRBD2 (5 bases each). CDR3 length: 13 amino acids. The germline V and J ends were trimmed by 5 bases and 0 bases, with 6 bases remaining between them. The CDR3 DNA is TGTGCCAGCAGTGGGGACAGCACAGATACGCAGTATTTT. It translates to CASSGDSTDTQYF.